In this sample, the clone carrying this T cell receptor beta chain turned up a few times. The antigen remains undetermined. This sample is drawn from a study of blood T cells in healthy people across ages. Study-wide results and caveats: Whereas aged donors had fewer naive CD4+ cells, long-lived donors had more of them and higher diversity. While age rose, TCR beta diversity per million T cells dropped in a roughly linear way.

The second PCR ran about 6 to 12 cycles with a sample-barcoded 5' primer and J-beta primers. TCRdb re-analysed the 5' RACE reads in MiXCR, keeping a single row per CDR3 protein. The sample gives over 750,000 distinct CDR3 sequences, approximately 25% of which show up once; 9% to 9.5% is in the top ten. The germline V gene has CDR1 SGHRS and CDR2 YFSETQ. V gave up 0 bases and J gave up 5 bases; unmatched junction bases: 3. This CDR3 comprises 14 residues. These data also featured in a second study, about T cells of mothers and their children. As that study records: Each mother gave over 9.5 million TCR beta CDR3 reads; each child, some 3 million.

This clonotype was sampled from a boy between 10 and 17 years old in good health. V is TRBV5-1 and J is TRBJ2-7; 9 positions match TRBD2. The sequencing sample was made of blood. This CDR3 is CASSLGASGDEQYF. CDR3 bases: TGCGCCAGCAGCTTGGGTGCTAGCGGGGACGAGCAGTACTTC. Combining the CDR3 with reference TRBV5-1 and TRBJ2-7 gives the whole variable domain KAGVTQTPRYLIKTRGQQVTLSCSPISGHRSVSWYQQTPGQGLQFLFEYFSETQRNKGNFPGRFSGRQFSNSRSEMNVSTLELGDSALYLCASSLGASGDEQYFGPGTRLTVT.